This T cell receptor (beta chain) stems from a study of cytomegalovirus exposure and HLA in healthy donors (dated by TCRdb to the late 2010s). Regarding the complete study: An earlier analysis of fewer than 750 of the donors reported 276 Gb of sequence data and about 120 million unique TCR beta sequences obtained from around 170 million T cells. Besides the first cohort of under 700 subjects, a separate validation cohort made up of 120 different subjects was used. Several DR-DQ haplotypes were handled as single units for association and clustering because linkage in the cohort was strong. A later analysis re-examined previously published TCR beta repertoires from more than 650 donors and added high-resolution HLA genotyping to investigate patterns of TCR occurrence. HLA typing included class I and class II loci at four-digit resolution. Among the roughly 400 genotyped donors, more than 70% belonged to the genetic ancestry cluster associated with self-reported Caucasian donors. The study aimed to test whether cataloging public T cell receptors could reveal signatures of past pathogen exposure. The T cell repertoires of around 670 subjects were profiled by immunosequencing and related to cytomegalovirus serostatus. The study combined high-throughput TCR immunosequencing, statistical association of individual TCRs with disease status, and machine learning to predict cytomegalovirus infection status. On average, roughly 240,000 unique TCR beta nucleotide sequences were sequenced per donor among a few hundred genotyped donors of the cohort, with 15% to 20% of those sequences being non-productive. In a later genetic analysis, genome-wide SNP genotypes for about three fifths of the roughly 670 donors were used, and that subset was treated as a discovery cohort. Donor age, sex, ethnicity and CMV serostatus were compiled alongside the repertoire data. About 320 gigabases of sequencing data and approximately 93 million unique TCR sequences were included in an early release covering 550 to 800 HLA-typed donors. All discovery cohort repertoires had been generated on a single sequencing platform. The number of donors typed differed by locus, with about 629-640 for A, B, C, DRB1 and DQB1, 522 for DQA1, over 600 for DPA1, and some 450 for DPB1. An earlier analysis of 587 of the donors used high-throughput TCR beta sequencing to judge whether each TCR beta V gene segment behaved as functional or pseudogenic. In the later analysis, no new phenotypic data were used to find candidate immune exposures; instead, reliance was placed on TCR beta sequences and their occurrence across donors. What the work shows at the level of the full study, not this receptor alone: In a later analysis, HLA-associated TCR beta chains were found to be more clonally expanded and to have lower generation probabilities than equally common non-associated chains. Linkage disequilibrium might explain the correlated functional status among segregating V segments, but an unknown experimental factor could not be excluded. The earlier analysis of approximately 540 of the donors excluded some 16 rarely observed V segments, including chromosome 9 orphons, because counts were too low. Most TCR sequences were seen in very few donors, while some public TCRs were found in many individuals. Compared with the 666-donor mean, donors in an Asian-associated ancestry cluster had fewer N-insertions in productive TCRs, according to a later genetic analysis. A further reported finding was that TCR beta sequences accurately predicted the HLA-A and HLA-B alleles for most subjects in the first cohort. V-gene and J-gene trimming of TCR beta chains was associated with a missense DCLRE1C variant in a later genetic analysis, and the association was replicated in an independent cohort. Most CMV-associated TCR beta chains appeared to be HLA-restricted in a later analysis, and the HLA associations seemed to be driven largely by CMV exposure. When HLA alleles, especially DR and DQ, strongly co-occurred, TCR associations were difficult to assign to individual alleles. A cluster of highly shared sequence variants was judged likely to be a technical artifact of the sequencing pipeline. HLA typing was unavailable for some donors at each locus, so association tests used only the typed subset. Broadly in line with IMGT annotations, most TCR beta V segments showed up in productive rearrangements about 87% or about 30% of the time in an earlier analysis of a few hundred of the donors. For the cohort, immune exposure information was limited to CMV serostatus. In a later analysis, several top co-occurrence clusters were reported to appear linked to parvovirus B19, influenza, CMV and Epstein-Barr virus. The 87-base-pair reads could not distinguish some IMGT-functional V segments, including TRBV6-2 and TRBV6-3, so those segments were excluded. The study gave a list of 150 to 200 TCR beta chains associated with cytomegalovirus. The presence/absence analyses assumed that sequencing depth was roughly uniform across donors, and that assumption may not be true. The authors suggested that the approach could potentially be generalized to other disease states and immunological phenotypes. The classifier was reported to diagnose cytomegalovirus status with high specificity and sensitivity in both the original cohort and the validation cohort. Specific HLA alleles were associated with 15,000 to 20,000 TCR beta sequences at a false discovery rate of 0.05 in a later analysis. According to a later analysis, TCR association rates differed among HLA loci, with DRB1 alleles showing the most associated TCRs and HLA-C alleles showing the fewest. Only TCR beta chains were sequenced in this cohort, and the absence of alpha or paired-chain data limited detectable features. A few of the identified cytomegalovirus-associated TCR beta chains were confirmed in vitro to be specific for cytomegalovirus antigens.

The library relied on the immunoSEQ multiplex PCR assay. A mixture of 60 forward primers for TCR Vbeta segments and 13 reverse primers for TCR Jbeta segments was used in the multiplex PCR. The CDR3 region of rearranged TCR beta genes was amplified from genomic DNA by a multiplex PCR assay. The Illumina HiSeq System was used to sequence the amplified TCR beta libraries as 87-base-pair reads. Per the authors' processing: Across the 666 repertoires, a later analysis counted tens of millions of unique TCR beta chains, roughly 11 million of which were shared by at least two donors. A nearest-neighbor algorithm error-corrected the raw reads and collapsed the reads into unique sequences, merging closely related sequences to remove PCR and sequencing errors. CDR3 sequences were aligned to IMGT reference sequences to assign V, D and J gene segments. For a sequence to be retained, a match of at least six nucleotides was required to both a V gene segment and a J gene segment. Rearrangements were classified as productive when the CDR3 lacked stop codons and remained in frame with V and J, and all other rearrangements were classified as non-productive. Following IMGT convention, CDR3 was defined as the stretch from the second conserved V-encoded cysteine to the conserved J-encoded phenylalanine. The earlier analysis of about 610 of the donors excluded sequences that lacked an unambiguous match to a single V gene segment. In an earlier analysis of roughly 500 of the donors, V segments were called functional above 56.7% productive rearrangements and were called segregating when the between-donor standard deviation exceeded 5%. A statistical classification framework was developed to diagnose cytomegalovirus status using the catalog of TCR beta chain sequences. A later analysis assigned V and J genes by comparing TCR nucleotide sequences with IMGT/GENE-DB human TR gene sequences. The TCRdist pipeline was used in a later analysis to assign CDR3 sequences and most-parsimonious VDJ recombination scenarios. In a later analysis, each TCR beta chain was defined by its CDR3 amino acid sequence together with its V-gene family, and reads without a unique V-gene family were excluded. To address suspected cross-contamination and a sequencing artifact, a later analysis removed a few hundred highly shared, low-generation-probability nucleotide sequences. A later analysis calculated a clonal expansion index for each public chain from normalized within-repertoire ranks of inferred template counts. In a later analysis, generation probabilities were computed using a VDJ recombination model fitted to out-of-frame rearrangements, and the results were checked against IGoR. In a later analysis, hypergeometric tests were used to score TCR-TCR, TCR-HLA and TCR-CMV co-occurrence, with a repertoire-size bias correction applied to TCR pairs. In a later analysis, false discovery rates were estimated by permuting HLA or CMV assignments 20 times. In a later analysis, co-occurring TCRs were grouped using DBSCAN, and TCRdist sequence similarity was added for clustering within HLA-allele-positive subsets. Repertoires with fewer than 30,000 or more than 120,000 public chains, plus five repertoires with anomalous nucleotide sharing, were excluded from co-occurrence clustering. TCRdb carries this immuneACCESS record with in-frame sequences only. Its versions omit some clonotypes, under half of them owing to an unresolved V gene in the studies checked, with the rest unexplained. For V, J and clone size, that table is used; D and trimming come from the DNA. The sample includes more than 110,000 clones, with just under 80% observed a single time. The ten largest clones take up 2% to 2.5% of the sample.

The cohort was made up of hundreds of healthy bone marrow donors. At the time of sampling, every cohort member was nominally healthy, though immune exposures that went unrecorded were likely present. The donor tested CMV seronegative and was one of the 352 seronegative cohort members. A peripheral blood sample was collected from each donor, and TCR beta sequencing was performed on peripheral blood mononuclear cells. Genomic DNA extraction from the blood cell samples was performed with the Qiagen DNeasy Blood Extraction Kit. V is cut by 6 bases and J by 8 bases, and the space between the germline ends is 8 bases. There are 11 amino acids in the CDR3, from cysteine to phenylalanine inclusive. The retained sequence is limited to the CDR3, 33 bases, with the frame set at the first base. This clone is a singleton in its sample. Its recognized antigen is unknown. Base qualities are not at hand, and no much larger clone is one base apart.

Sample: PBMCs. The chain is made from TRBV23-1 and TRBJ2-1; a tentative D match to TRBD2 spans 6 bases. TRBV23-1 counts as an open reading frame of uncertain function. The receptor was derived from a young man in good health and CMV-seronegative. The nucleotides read TGCGCCAGCAGATCGGGGGATGAGCAGTTCTTC. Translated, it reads CASRSGDEQFF.